The rows below give T cell receptor beta chains drawn from one sample of a study of T cells in Graves' hyperthyroidism and ophthalmopathy. TCRdb passed the multiplex PCR reads through MiXCR, listing each CDR3 protein once. The sample has approximately 400,000 distinct CDR3 sequences; 15% to 20% are singletons. Sequenced input: blood. The receptors originated from a woman aged 18-29 years with Graves' hyperthyroidism. Each CDR3 is given with its conserved first and last residue. A D gene is named only where the DNA matches it firmly. Only part of the rows carry a size: once, few, many, or a class if the clone is expanded.

abundance,j_gene,v_gene,d_gene,CDR3nt,CDR3aa
many,TRBJ1-2,TRBV7-6,.,TGTGCCAGCAGCTTAGCCTCAGGGGATGATGGCTACACCTTC,CASSLASGDDGYTF
many,TRBJ1-2,TRBV4-1,.,TGCGCCAGCAGCCAACCTTTGACGAGGGAGAATGGCTACACCTTC,CASSQPLTRENGYTF
many,TRBJ1-1,TRBV4-1,.,TGCGCCAGCAGTCAACTTGAGACAGCCAACACTGAAGCTTTCTTT,CASSQLETANTEAFF
many,TRBJ1-5,TRBV2,.,TGTGCCAGCGGCCGAGTTGGGTTGGGGCCCCAGCATTTT,CASGRVGLGPQHF
many,TRBJ2-5,TRBV9,.,TGTGCCAGCAGCGTAGGAACAGGGAACCAAGAGACCCAGTACTTC,CASSVGTGNQETQYF
.,TRBJ1-4,TRBV7-3,.,TGTGCCAGCAGCTTAGGAGGGGCTCGGGAAAAACTGTTTTTT,CASSLGGAREKLFF
.,TRBJ2-5,TRBV2,.,TGTGCCAGTGGGGAGACCCAGTACTTC,CASGETQYF
many,TRBJ1-6,TRBV6-5,TRBD1,TGTGCCAGCAGTTACTCGAAAGGTCGGGGACAGGCGGGTTCACCCCTCCACTTT,CASSYSKGRGQAGSPLHF
many,TRBJ2-7,TRBV12-3/TRBV12-4,.,TGTGCCAGCACGGTGGGGGAAGCGTACGAGCAGTACTTC,CASTVGEAYEQYF
many,TRBJ1-1,TRBV6-6,.,TGTGCCAGCAGTTACTTGAGGACTCGCCCGGGGCGGTACATGAACACTGAAGCTTTCTTT,CASSYLRTRPGRYMNTEAFF
.,TRBJ2-7,TRBV20-1,.,TGCAGTGCTAGTCCAGTCTCCTACGAGCAGTACTTC,CSASPVSYEQYF
many,TRBJ2-7,TRBV18,.,TGTGCCAGCTCACCGGCCCCCTACGAGCAGTACTTC,CASSPAPYEQYF
many,TRBJ2-7,TRBV6-1,.,TGTGCCAGCAGTGAAGGGGGGCCGGACGCATCGCGGCAGTACTTC,CASSEGGPDASRQYF
many,TRBJ1-1,TRBV12-3/TRBV12-4,.,TGTGCCAGCAGTTTATATAAGGAGTTTGGGAACACTGAAGCTTTCTTT,CASSLYKEFGNTEAFF
.,TRBJ1-1,TRBV15,.,TGTGCCACCAGCAGAGAAGATGGGGGCGAAGCTTTCTTT,CATSREDGGEAFF
many,TRBJ2-5,TRBV5-1,TRBD1,TGCGCCAGCAGCAAGAGCGACAGGGGGCGGGGAGAGACCCAGTACTTC,CASSKSDRGRGETQYF
.,TRBJ2-6,TRBV11-2,TRBD2,TGTGCCAGCAGCTTTTCTAGCGGGGGGCCTCTATCTGGGGCCAACGTCCTGACTTTC,CASSFSSGGPLSGANVLTF
many,TRBJ1-3,TRBV28,.,TGTGCCAGCAATAGTCAGGGTTGGTCTGGAAACACCATATATTTT,CASNSQGWSGNTIYF
.,TRBJ1-3,TRBV2,.,TGTGCCAGCAGGCAGTCCCGAAACACCATATATTTT,CASRQSRNTIYF
many,TRBJ2-7,TRBV6-2/TRBV6-3,.,TGTGCCAGCAGTCCAGGAGACGTTGCCTACGAGCAGTACTTC,CASSPGDVAYEQYF
many,TRBJ2-4,TRBV19,.,TGTGCCAGTTCCTCTCAGGGGCAGAGGCCCAAAAACATTCAGTACTTC,CASSSQGQRPKNIQYF
many,TRBJ2-7,TRBV20-1,.,TGCAGTGCTAGAGGGACAGACTCCTACGAGCAGTACTTC,CSARGTDSYEQYF
many,TRBJ2-2,TRBV12-3/TRBV12-4,.,TGTGCCACCCAATGGGACCGAAACACCGGGGAGCTGTTTTTT,CATQWDRNTGELFF
many,TRBJ1-2,TRBV4-1,.,TGCGCCAGCAGCCACCCAGGCGTCTATGGCTACACCTTC,CASSHPGVYGYTF
.,TRBJ1-1,TRBV6-5,.,TGTGCCAGCACTTCCCAGAGGGAAGCTTTCTTT,CASTSQREAFF
many,TRBJ1-2,TRBV6-1,.,TGTGCCAGCAGTCCGTCAAACTATGGCTACACCTTC,CASSPSNYGYTF
.,TRBJ1-5,TRBV3-1,.,TGTGCCAGCAGCCAGGGGGCAGATAATCAGCCCCAGCATTTT,CASSQGADNQPQHF
many,TRBJ1-1,TRBV7-9,TRBD1,TGTGCCAGCAGCTTAGGGGACAGGAACACTGAAGCTTTCTTT,CASSLGDRNTEAFF
.,TRBJ1-1,TRBV6-1,TRBD1,TGTGCCAGCAGTGGGGACAGGGTATACACTGAAGCTTTCTTT,CASSGDRVYTEAFF
many,TRBJ2-7,TRBV5-1,.,TGCGCCAGCTCGATGACGGGTGGGTTATACGAGCAGTACTTC,CASSMTGGLYEQYF
many,TRBJ1-1,TRBV7-3,.,TGTGCCAGCGCGGCGGACTACAACACTGAAGCTTTCTTT,CASAADYNTEAFF
many,TRBJ1-2,TRBV6-5,TRBD1,TGTGCCAGCAGTACAGGGGCCCCCTATGGCTACACCTTC,CASSTGAPYGYTF
.,TRBJ2-2,TRBV29-1,TRBD1,TGCAGCGTTGAAGTGTCAGGGGGCGCGGGCACCGGGGAGCTGTTTTTT,CSVEVSGGAGTGELFF
.,TRBJ2-7,TRBV7-8,.,TGTGCCAGCAGCTTAGCGCCCTCCGAGCAGTACTTC,CASSLAPSEQYF
many,TRBJ2-7,TRBV20-1,TRBD1,TGCAGTGCTAGAACGGGACAGGGGGTCTACGAGCAGTACTTC,CSARTGQGVYEQYF
many,TRBJ2-7,TRBV7-9,.,TGTGCCAGCAGCCTCGTGGGGAGGATCTACGAGCAGTACTTC,CASSLVGRIYEQYF
.,TRBJ2-5,TRBV7-8,TRBD2,TGTGCCAGCAGCTTAGAGCTAGCGGGGGCTCAAGAGACCCAGTACTTC,CASSLELAGAQETQYF
.,TRBJ2-7,TRBV28,TRBD2,TGTGCCAGCAGTTTGGCAGCGGGGCCCTACGAGCAGTACTTC,CASSLAAGPYEQYF
many,TRBJ1-5,TRBV6-1,.,TGTGCCAGCAGAATCGGCGTGGACCCAGGAAGTCAGCCCCAGCATTTT,CASRIGVDPGSQPQHF
.,TRBJ1-1,TRBV12-3/TRBV12-4,.,TGTGCCAGCAGACTTAATCCCCTTGGCAGATTCATGAACACTGAAGCTTTCTTT,CASRLNPLGRFMNTEAFF
many,TRBJ2-5,TRBV6-1,.,TGTGCCAGCACTCAGGTTCAAGAGACCCAGTACTTC,CASTQVQETQYF
few,TRBJ1-1,TRBV3-1,.,TGTGCCAGCAGCCAAGTCTCGACTGGAGCTTTCTTT,CASSQVSTGAFF
.,TRBJ1-1,TRBV12-3/TRBV12-4,.,TGTGCCAGCGGCCTGGACGGTAGCACTGAAGCTTTCTTT,CASGLDGSTEAFF
.,TRBJ2-1,TRBV4-2,TRBD2,TGTGCCAGCAGCCAAGGGACTAGCGGGGGTATTTACAATGAGCAGTTCTTC,CASSQGTSGGIYNEQFF
many,TRBJ1-5,TRBV20-1,TRBD1,TGCAGTGCAGAGGACAGGGCCGATCAGCCCCAGCATTTT,CSAEDRADQPQHF
many,TRBJ2-5,TRBV6-1,TRBD1,TGTGCCAGCAGTGAAGCAGAGACAGGGGGAGAGACCCAGTACTTC,CASSEAETGGETQYF
.,TRBJ2-5,TRBV11-2,TRBD2,TGTGCCAGTACCGCCTTCATTAGCGGGGTTGGCGAGACCCAGTACTTC,CASTAFISGVGETQYF
many,TRBJ2-5,TRBV7-8,TRBD2,TGTGCCAGCAGCTCCGGGGGGGACCCACAAGAGACCCAGTACTTC,CASSSGGDPQETQYF
.,TRBJ2-2,TRBV6-4,TRBD1,TGTGCCAGCAGGACAGGGGGCCGCACCGGGGATCTGTTTTTT,CASRTGGRTGDLFF
many,TRBJ1-1,TRBV7-8,TRBD1,TGTGCCAGCAGCCGCGACAGGGTGGCTGAAGCTTTCTTT,CASSRDRVAEAFF
few,TRBJ2-2,TRBV15,.,TGTGCCACCAGCAGAGGGTTCGGAGAGATCGGGGAGCTGCTTTTT,CATSRGFGEIGELLF
.,TRBJ1-5,TRBV4-2,.,TGTGCCAGCAGCCAAGATTGGGTCAACAATCAGCCCCAGCATTTT,CASSQDWVNNQPQHF
.,TRBJ1-1,TRBV12-5,.,TGTGCTAGTGGTCCCAACAGGGTAGGGAACACTGAAGCTTTCTTT,CASGPNRVGNTEAFF